Listed below are T cell receptor beta chains from one sample, sequenced in a study of OX40 agonist ivuxolimab in advanced cancers. Clones were sequenced by immunoSEQ multiplex PCR, and TCRdb holds only the in-frame ones, with some missing. This sample carries about 13,000 clones, 70% to 80% of them seen once, and the ten largest clones take 35% to 45%. The sequences come from CD4+ or CD8+ T cells sorted from blood, collected in a trial of the OX40 agonist ivuxolimab. Receptors were obtained from an adult with an advanced solid tumor such as melanoma, head and neck, liver or kidney cancer. Each CDR3 is given with its conserved first and last residue. A D gene is named only where the DNA matches it firmly. The size field is filled for only some rows; it gives once, few, many or a size class.

TRBD1 | TRBJ2-7 | - | TRBV5-3 | TGTGCCAGCAGCTCTGGGACAGGCGATTTTTACGAGCAGTACTTC | CASSSGTGDFYEQYF
- | TRBJ1-4 | once | TRBV10-3 | TGTGCCATCAGTGAAACCCATGAAAAACTGTTTTTT | CAISETHEKLFF
- | TRBJ2-2 | few | TRBV14 | TGTGCCAGCAGCCAAGATGGGGTGAACACCGGGGAGCTGTTTTTT | CASSQDGVNTGELFF
TRBD1 | TRBJ1-4 | - | TRBV2 | TGTGCCAGCAGTGCGCACCCGACAGGGGGCGATGAAAAACTGTTTTTT | CASSAHPTGGDEKLFF
- | TRBJ2-1 | medium-sized | TRBV6-4 | TGTGCCAGCAGTGACTCTAGCGGCTCCTACAATGAGCAGTTCTTC | CASSDSSGSYNEQFF
- | TRBJ2-7 | - | TRBV13 | TGTGCCAGCAGCTTTAGGTCCAGGGGTACCACCTACGAGCAGTACTTC | CASSFRSRGTTYEQYF
TRBD2 | TRBJ2-1 | - | TRBV2 | TGTGCCAGCAGGGATCGGACTAGCGGGGCCGGTGAGCAGTTCTTC | CASRDRTSGAGEQFF
TRBD2 | TRBJ2-1 | once | TRBV30 | TGTGCCTGGAGGGGACTAGCGGAGTACAATGAGCAGTTCTTC | CAWRGLAEYNEQFF
TRBD2 | TRBJ2-7 | - | TRBV27 | TGTGCCAGCAGGTTACTAGCGGGAGATCTAGGCGAGCAGTACTTC | CASRLLAGDLGEQYF
- | TRBJ1-1 | - | TRBV27 | TGTGCCAGCAGTTTTCAAGGACAATACCATAACGCTGAAGCTTTCTTT | CASSFQGQYHNAEAFF
- | TRBJ2-7 | - | TRBV10-3 | TGTGCCATCAGTGAGTCCTGGGACCCCTACGAGCAGTACTTC | CAISESWDPYEQYF
- | TRBJ2-7 | - | TRBV29-1 | TGCAGCGCCTTCGACGGTAACTACGAGCAGTACTTC | CSAFDGNYEQYF
TRBD2 | TRBJ2-1 | - | TRBV6-1 | TGTGCCAGCAGTGGCCCGGGACTAGCGGACTACAATGAGCAGTTCTTC | CASSGPGLADYNEQFF
TRBD1 | TRBJ1-4 | - | TRBV23-1 | TGCGCCAGCAGTCACCCTACAGGGGACGTACGGGGAACTAATGAAAAACTGTTTTTT | CASSHPTGDVRGTNEKLFF
- | TRBJ2-7 | - | TRBV6-5 | TGTGCCAGCCGACCGCAGGGGAACGAGCAGTACTTC | CASRPQGNEQYF
- | TRBJ2-1 | - | TRBV6-6 | TGTGCCAGCAGTTTCAACAGGGTTCTGGGCGAGCAGTTCTTC | CASSFNRVLGEQFF
TRBD1 | TRBJ2-3 | - | TRBV7-8 | TGTGCCAGCAGCAGACCGGGACAGGGAGATGTCCGGCGTTCAGATACGCAGTATTTT | CASSRPGQGDVRRSDTQYF
TRBD2 | TRBJ2-1 | - | TRBV19 | TGTGCCAGTAGTAGGCTCGGGACTAGCGGGAGGGCTCACAATGAGCAGTTCTTC | CASSRLGTSGRAHNEQFF
TRBD2 | TRBJ2-7 | - | TRBV5-5 | TGTGCCAGCAGCCCCACCGCTACTAGCGGGAGTTACGAGCAGTACTTC | CASSPTATSGSYEQYF
TRBD1 | TRBJ2-7 | - | TRBV4-1 | TGCGCCAGCAGCGAAGCTTTAACCGGGACAGGGGCCCACGAGCAGTACTTC | CASSEALTGTGAHEQYF
TRBD2 | TRBJ2-6 | - | TRBV4-2 | TGTGCCAGCAGCGATAGCGGGAGGGCCGTTGGGGCCAACGTCCTGACTTTC | CASSDSGRAVGANVLTF
- | TRBJ2-1 | once | TRBV11-2 | TGTGCCAGCAGTCCCTGGGGGGGGACAGACAATGAGCAGTTCTTC | CASSPWGGTDNEQFF
- | TRBJ1-5 | few | TRBV7-9 | TGTGCCAGCAGCTTGGGGGGTCGCAATCAGCCCCAGCATTTT | CASSLGGRNQPQHF
- | TRBJ2-1 | - | TRBV28 | TGTGCCAGCAGCCGGAGGACCTACAATGAGCAGTTCTTC | CASSRRTYNEQFF
- | TRBJ2-7 | medium-sized | TRBV4-2 | TGTGCCAGCAGCCAGGCTCCGGGTCTGACCTACGAGCAGTACTTC | CASSQAPGLTYEQYF
- | TRBJ1-5 | once | TRBV7-8 | TGTGCCAGCAGCCCCCTCCGAGGGGGAGGGAGCAATCAGCCCCAGCATTTT | CASSPLRGGGSNQPQHF
- | TRBJ1-2 | - | TRBV14 | TGTGCCAGCAGCCAAGGCGCGCCACAGACCTTC | CASSQGAPQTF
- | TRBJ2-3 | - | TRBV29-1 | TGCAGCGTTACCGGCCTCCCCCCTAGCACAGATACGCAGTATTTT | CSVTGLPPSTDTQYF
- | TRBJ2-7 | - | TRBV5-1 | TGCGCCAGCAGCTTGGCGGGAGTGGACGAGCAGTACTTC | CASSLAGVDEQYF
TRBD1 | TRBJ1-2 | - | TRBV9 | TGTGCCAGCAGCGCCTGGACAGGGGGGGGCTACACCTTC | CASSAWTGGGYTF
TRBD1 | TRBJ2-2 | - | TRBV29-1 | TGCAGCGTTGAAGGGACAGGGGAGTGGGGGAACACCGGGGAGCTGTTTTTT | CSVEGTGEWGNTGELFF
- | TRBJ1-1 | few | TRBV27 | TGTGCCAGCAGTTCCGGGACAACCACTGAAGCTTTCTTT | CASSSGTTTEAFF
TRBD1 | TRBJ1-6 | - | TRBV6-1 | TGTGCCAGCAGTGACACGAGGGGACAGTCACATTCACCCCTCCACTTT | CASSDTRGQSHSPLHF
TRBD1 | TRBJ2-3 | few | TRBV9 | TGTGCCAGCAGCCCGGGACAGATGAGCACAGATACGCAGTATTTT | CASSPGQMSTDTQYF